This T cell receptor beta chain stems from a study of shared clonotypes between healthy human individuals. Study-level findings and limits: An anticipated effect of sequencing depth on clonotype sharing among donors was recognized.

Details on this clone: Antigen: not known.

Naive CD8 populations comprised CD45RO-negative cells positively selected for CCR7, excluding terminally differentiated effector memory CD45RA+ cells. V shed 5 bases and J 6 bases; nucleotides not matched to a gene: 4. Per germline, CDR1 WNHNN and CDR2 SYGVQD (reference sequence). This CDR3 contains 13 residues. Sequencing was performed with immunoSEQ multiplex PCR; in TCRdb, only in-frame clones are kept and a portion is missing. The sample shows about 2.2 million clones, 80% to 95% of them seen only once. V gene TRBV10-1 combines with J gene TRBJ2-3; 8 bases align to TRBD2. Sequenced: naive CD8+ T cells from PBMCs. The receptor was isolated from a man between 18 and 29 years old in good health. Some clones in this sample may be carry-over from other donors' samples. The CDR3 spells CASSSGRGDTQYF. CDR3 in DNA: TGCGCCAGCAGTAGCGGGAGAGGGGATACGCAGTATTTT.